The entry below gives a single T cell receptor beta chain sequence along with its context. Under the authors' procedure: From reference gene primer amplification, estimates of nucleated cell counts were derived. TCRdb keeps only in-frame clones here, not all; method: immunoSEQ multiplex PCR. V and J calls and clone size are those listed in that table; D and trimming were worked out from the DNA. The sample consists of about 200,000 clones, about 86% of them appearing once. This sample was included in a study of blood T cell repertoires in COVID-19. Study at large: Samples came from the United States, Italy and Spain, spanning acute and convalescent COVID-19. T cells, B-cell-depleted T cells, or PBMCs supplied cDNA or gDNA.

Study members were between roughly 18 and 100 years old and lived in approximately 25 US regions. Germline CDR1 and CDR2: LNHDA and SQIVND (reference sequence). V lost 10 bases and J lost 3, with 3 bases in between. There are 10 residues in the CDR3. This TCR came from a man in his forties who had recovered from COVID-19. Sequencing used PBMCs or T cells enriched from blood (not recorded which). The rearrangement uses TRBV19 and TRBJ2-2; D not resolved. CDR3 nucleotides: TGTGCCACTTACACCGGGGAGCTGTTTTTT. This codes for CATYTGELFF.